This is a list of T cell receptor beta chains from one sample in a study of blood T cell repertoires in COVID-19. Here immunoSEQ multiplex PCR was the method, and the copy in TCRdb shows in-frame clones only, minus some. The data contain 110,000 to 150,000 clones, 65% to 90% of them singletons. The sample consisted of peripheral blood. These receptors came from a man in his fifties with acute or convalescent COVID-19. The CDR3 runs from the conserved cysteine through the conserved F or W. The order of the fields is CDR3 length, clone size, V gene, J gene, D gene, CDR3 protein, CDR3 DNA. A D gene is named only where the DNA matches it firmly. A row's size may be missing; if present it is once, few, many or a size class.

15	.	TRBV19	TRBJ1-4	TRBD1	CASSIWTGRNEKLFF	TGTGCCAGTAGTATCTGGACAGGGAGAAATGAAAAACTGTTTTTT
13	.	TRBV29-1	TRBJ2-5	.	CSVETDRQETQYF	TGCAGCGTTGAGACAGACAGACAAGAGACCCAGTACTTC
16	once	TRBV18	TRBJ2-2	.	CASSPQRTGNTGELFF	TGTGCCAGCTCACCACAACGGACTGGTAACACCGGGGAGCTGTTTTTT
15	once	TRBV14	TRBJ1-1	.	CASRRGAGMNTEAFF	TGTGCCAGCAGACGGGGAGCGGGCATGAACACTGAAGCTTTCTTT
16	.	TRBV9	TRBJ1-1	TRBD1	CASSQFPGQRNTEAFF	TGTGCCAGCAGCCAATTTCCGGGACAGAGGAACACTGAAGCTTTCTTT
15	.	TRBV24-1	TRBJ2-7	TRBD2	CATSDPAGGAYEQYF	TGTGCCACCAGTGACCCAGCGGGAGGGGCCTACGAGCAGTACTTC
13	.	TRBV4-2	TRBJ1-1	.	CASAATPGTEAFF	TGTGCCAGCGCGGCGACCCCGGGTACTGAAGCTTTCTTT
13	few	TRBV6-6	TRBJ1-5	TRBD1	CASRKGADQPQHF	TGTGCCAGCAGGAAGGGGGCGGATCAGCCCCAGCATTTT
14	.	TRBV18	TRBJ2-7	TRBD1	CASSPGGTGYEQYF	TGTGCCAGCTCACCAGGCGGGACAGGTTACGAGCAGTACTTC
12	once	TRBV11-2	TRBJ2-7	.	CASKLGGDEQYF	TGTGCCAGCAAACTGGGAGGAGACGAGCAGTACTTC
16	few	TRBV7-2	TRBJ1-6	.	CASSADFSSYNSPLHF	TGTGCCAGCAGCGCTGACTTTAGCTCCTATAATTCACCCCTCCACTTT